This T cell receptor beta chain originates from a study of blood T cell repertoires in COVID-19. Sequencing was performed with immunoSEQ multiplex PCR; in TCRdb, only in-frame clones are kept and a portion is missing. Among around 250,000 clones listed, 70% to 90% were seen once. This CDR3 comprises 14 residues. Unmatched junction bases numbered 6, after V lost 6 bases and J lost 5 bases. Looked up from germline, CDR1 is SEHNR and CDR2 is FQNEAQ (reference sequence). The clonotype was recovered from a man younger than 30 who had recovered from COVID-19. The chain links TRBV7-9 to TRBJ1-5; 8 nucleotides match TRBD1. Sample: PBMCs or T cells enriched from blood (not recorded which). The DNA of the CDR3 is TGTGCCAGCAGTCGGGACAGGATGGATCAGCCCCAGCATTTT. Translated: CASSRDRMDQPQHF.